Below, 14 T cell receptor beta chains from the same sample are listed, as sequenced in a study of T cell clusters in autoimmune cytopenias. Each sample's input was around 270 ng genomic DNA, 30,000 to 45,000 genome equivalents. Multiplex touch-down PCR amplified TRB using TRB-A and TRB-B pools in one tube. With the multiplex PCR reads reprocessed, TCRdb shows one record per CDR3 protein and no DNA. Its listing shows about 2,000 distinct CDR3 sequences. Material: peripheral blood. The source of these receptors is a human donor with an autoimmune cytopenia or autoimmune hepatitis (not recorded which).

This clonotype shows up as large by frequency. The chain recombines TRBV5-1 with TRBJ2-7; the TRBD1 assignment by TCRdb is unverifiable without DNA. Germline-derived CDR1 and CDR2 are SGHRS and YFSETQ. This CDR3 region has 14 residues. CDR3 loop: CASSQYPDSYEQYF.

This clonotype counts as medium-sized by frequency. J is TRBJ1-1 and V is TRBV6-6; TCRdb's D gene call, TRBD1, goes unchecked for lack of DNA. The CDR3 extends over 13 amino acids. Germline V gene lookup returns CDR1 MNHNY and CDR2 SVGAGI (reference sequence). This CDR3 reads CASSYGQNTEAFF.

In terms of frequency, this clonotype is medium-sized (0.01 to 0.1%). The chain uses TRBV18 and TRBJ2-1; TCRdb proposes TRBD2, but this gene call is untestable without DNA. The CDR3 consists of 15 residues. Per germline, CDR1 KGHSH and CDR2 LQKENI. The CDR3 spells CASTAGTSSYNEQFF.

This clonotype is deemed medium-sized (0.01 to 0.1%) by its frequency. The CDR3 loop reads CASSSGQVHSNQPQHF. The V and J genes are TRBV6-5 and TRBJ1-5; TCRdb lists TRBD1, though no DNA is available to test this call. The CDR3 contains 16 residues. CDR1 and CDR2 from the germline V gene are MNHEY and SVGAGI.

Considering frequency, this clonotype is medium-sized (0.01 to 0.1%). The CDR3 region is CASRAFRFETVSNQPQHF. The J gene is TRBJ1-5, the V gene TRBV6-2 or TRBV6-3; the TRBD1 assignment by TCRdb is unverifiable without DNA. There are 18 residues in the CDR3. Germline lookup yields CDR1 MNHEY and CDR2 SVGEGT.

This clonotype shows up as medium-sized by frequency. V gene TRBV7-2 combines with J gene TRBJ1-2; TCRdb's D call of TRBD1 is untestable without DNA. The V gene's germline CDR1 is SGHTA and CDR2 FQGNSA. This CDR3 region has 15 residues. The CDR3 spells CASSLGIGQVYGYTF.

This clonotype is deemed medium-sized (0.01 to 0.1%) by its frequency. The gene calls are TRBV7-6 and TRBJ2-7. The CDR3 extends over 14 amino acids. Germline V gives CDR1 SGHVS, CDR2 FNYEAQ. CDR3 sequence: CASSFTSEPYEQYF.

Frequency places this clonotype as medium-sized. The chain is built from TRBV6-6 and TRBJ2-3; no DNA is available, so the TRBD1 call from TCRdb remains unchecked. The V gene's germline CDR1 is MNHNY and CDR2 SVGAGI (reference sequence). This CDR3 region has 14 residues. CDR3 protein: CASSYRDNTDTQYF.

This clonotype is deemed medium-sized by its frequency. This chain uses TRBV27 with TRBJ2-7; TCRdb returns TRBD1, unconfirmable since there is no DNA. CDR3 length: 14 residues. Germline V lookup: CDR1 MNHEY, CDR2 SMNVEV (reference sequence). CDR3 amino acids: CASSRHQGAYEQYF.

According to its frequency, this clonotype is medium-sized (0.01 to 0.1%). This sequence joins TRBV5-5 and TRBJ2-1; there is no DNA to check the TCRdb D call of TRBD2. Looked up from germline, CDR1 is SGHKS and CDR2 is YYEKEE (reference sequence). The CDR3 runs 15 residues. Here the CDR3 reads CASRQLAGPYNEQFF.

This clonotype is identified as large from frequency. V gene TRBV6-5 combines with J gene TRBJ2-7. The CDR3 runs to 14 residues. CDR1 and CDR2 from the germline V gene are MNHEY and SVGAGI. The CDR3 sequence: CASSYSAGSYEQYF.

The chain has TRBV27 and TRBJ2-7; the D call from TCRdb, TRBD1, cannot be confirmed without DNA. This CDR3 region has 16 residues. Germline V CDR1 and CDR2: MNHEY, SMNVEV (reference sequence). The CDR3 sequence is CASRYTGTGETYEQYF.

This clonotype registers medium-sized by frequency. The chain employs TRBV5-5 and TRBJ1-5. The CDR3 has 17 residues. CDR1 is SGHKS, CDR2 YYEKEE, per germline (reference sequence). CDR3 sequence reads: CASSLFATTSSNQPQHF. Drawing the rest from reference TRBV5-5 and TRBJ1-5, the complete variable domain is DAGVTQSPTHLIKTRGQQVTLRCSPISGHKSVSWYQQVLGQGPQFIFQYYEKEERGRGNFPDRFSARQFPNYSSELNVNALLLGDSALYLCASSLFATTSSNQPQHFGDGTRLSIL.

This clonotype shows up as medium-sized by frequency. The CDR3 loop is CASSLRGPTTNEKLFF. The V call is TRBV13, the J call TRBJ1-4; TCRdb proposes TRBD1, but this gene call is untestable without DNA. The germline gives CDR1 PRHDT, CDR2 FYEKMQ (reference sequence). The CDR3 has 16 amino acids.